The 13 T cell receptor beta chains in this list originate from one sample, sequenced in a study of cytomegalovirus exposure and HLA in healthy donors. A multiplex PCR was run with 60 Vbeta primers and 13 Jbeta primers. Assay: immunoSEQ multiplex PCR; the TCRdb copy retains only in-frame clones and omits some. The listing records 100,000 to 150,000 clones. The specimen was PBMCs. The receptors here all came from a woman in her forties in good health and CMV-seronegative.

V usage is TRBV10-3 and J usage is TRBJ1-2; 11 positions agree with TRBD1. Germline assignment: CDR1 ENHRY and CDR2 SYGVKD. V dropped 6 bases and J dropped 4; count of bases not matched to a gene: 10. This CDR3 contains 16 residues. CDR3 sequence (DNA): TGTGCCATCAGGGAGATCCGGGACAGGGGGTTCTATGGCTACACCTTC. Translating gives CAIREIRDRGFYGYTF.

The V call is TRBV19, the J call TRBJ2-3; 13 bases match TRBD2. The V and J ends lost 6 bases and 5 bases, in that order; junction bases with no gene match: 5. The CDR3 extends over 15 amino acids. Germline lookup yields CDR1 LNHDA and CDR2 SQIVND (reference sequence). CDR3 nucleotide sequence: TGTGCCAGTAGGCGACTAGCGGGGGGTTTAGATACGCAGTATTTT. It translates to CASRRLAGGLDTQYF.

The chain joins TRBV6-1 to TRBJ1-2; 7 positions match TRBD1. The germline CDR1 and CDR2 sequences are MNHNS and SASEGT. The V and J ends lost 6 bases and 0 bases, in that order; junction bases with no gene match: 4. The CDR3 consists of 14 residues. This CDR3 is CASSVDRTNYGYTF. The DNA of the CDR3 is TGTGCCAGCAGCGTGGACAGGACTAACTATGGCTACACCTTC.

V and J are TRBV27 and TRBJ1-2; TRBD1 is a possible D gene (6 bases). Deletions cut 5 bases from V and 4 bases from J, with 17 bases between. CDR3 length: 15 residues. CDR1 and CDR2 (germline): MNHEY, SMNVEV (reference sequence). The CDR3 bases are TGTGCCAGCAGTCCTCCTTTGGGGGCTGGCTATGGCTACACCTTC. Encoded protein: CASSPPLGAGYGYTF.

The chain is built from TRBV7-2 and TRBJ2-5; perhaps TRBD1 as D (7 bases). The CDR3 has 13 amino acids. In germline, CDR1 is SGHTA, CDR2 FQGNSA. With 4 bases removed from V and 4 bases from J, the gap between germline ends came to 10 bases. This CDR3 reads CASSWQGGETQYF. DNA of the CDR3: TGTGCCAGCAGCTGGCAGGGGGGAGAGACCCAGTACTTC.

The chain links TRBV6-5 to TRBJ1-6; D may be TRBD1 (6 bases). CDR3 length: 14 amino acids. Germline V gene sequence: CDR1 MNHEY, CDR2 SVGAGI. Trimming cost V 6 bases and J 11 bases, with 17 bases left between them. CDR3 in amino acids: CASRTGLEGTPLHF. For the CDR3, the DNA is TGTGCCAGCAGGACAGGACTCGAAGGGACACCCCTCCACTTT.

The chain carries TRBV11-3 and TRBJ2-7, with 7 bases fitting TRBD2. The CDR3 sequence is 20 residues long. Trimming cost V 5 bases and J 0 bases; bases outside gene matches: 22. The germline V gene encodes CDR1 SGHNT and CDR2 YENEEA. The chain's CDR3 is CASSRGDCKKVSFTSYEQYV. The CDR3 DNA reads as TGTGCCAGCAGCCGGGGGGACTGCAAGAAGGTGTCCTTTACCTCCTACGAGCAGTACGTC.

The V and J genes are TRBV5-1 and TRBJ1-2; 12 bases are shared with TRBD1. The germline V gene encodes CDR1 SGHRS and CDR2 YFSETQ. Trimming removed 4 bases from V and 7 bases from J; junction bases left unmatched: 14. The CDR3 sequence is 17 residues long. CDR3 coding DNA: TGCGCCAGCAGCCTGGGGACAGGGGGCGCAGGGAACGCTGGCTACACCTTC. As protein: CASSLGTGGAGNAGYTF.

The chain has TRBV5-8 and TRBJ2-1; 7 bases map to TRBD2. This CDR3 has 15 amino acids. Trimming removed 6 bases from V and 7 bases from J; junction bases left unmatched: 13. Germline V lookup: CDR1 SGHTS, CDR2 YDEGEE. Here the CDR3 DNA reads TGTGCCAGCACCCTTGTGGGGAGGGCAAGAAATGAGCAGTTCTTC. This translates into CASTLVGRARNEQFF. Using reference TRBV5-8 and TRBJ2-1 for the parts outside the CDR3, the full variable domain is EAGVTQSPTHLIKTRGQQATLRCSPISGHTSVYWYQQALGLGLQFLLWYDEGEERNRGNFPPRFSGRQFPNYSSELNVNALELEDSALYLCASTLVGRARNEQFFGPGTRLTVL.

The chain has TRBV5-5 and TRBJ1-2, with 8 bases identical to TRBD1. CDR1 SGHKS and CDR2 YYEKEE come from the germline V gene (reference sequence). This CDR3 comprises 19 residues. V trimming: 4 bases; J trimming: 5 bases; junction bases outside the gene matches: 22. CDR3 sequence (DNA): TGTGCCAGCAGCCGTTCTCTCCGGGACAGGATCGTTTTTTTATATGGCTACACCTTC. Translated: CASSRSLRDRIVFLYGYTF.

The chain is built from TRBV27 and TRBJ1-2, with D possibly TRBD1 on 5 matching bases. Germline V gene data show CDR1 as MNHEY and CDR2 as SMNVEV (reference sequence). CDR3 length equals 15 residues. V was clipped by 5 bases and J by 4 bases, with 17 bases between them. The CDR3 region is CASSPLGLGGYGYTF. The CDR3 region has the DNA TGTGCCAGCAGTCCCCTAGGGTTGGGGGGCTATGGCTACACCTTC.

V and J are TRBV7-3 and TRBJ2-1; 8 bases match TRBD2. This CDR3 is built from 13 residues. Germline V lookup: CDR1 SGHTA, CDR2 FQGTGA. The trim removed 1 base at V and 13 bases at J, leaving 6 bases unmatched. As DNA, the CDR3 is TGTGCCAGCAGCTTAAACCCGGGACTAGGACAGTTCTTC. It translates to CASSLNPGLGQFF.

The V gene is TRBV2, the J gene TRBJ2-5, with 8 bases identical to TRBD2. From germline, CDR1 is SNHLY and CDR2 FYNNEI. CDR3 length: 13 residues. V lost 6 bases to trimming and J lost 5 bases; unmatched junction nucleotides: 5. The CDR3: CASRDSGVETQYF. The CDR3 coding sequence is TGTGCCAGCAGGGATAGCGGGGTCGAGACCCAGTACTTC. The whole variable domain, remainder taken from reference TRBV2 and TRBJ2-5, is EPEVTQTPSHQVTQMGQEVILRCVPISNHLYFYWYRQILGQKVEFLVSFYNNEISEKSEIFDDQFSVERPDGSNFTLKIRSTKLEDSAMYFCASRDSGVETQYFGPGTRLLVL.